Described below is a single T cell receptor beta chain sequence and its context. Its target is unknown. This sample is drawn from a study of T cell responses to AZD1222 COVID-19 vaccine. Whole-study results and caveats: Clonal diversity was possibly underestimated; the donors were predominantly white British and more often female.

Germline CDR1 and CDR2: SEHNR and FQNEAQ (reference sequence). Trimming stripped 11 bases from V and 2 bases from J, with 13 bases between. The CDR3 has 14 amino acids. TCRdb keeps only in-frame clones here, not all; method: immunoSEQ multiplex PCR. Of some 54,000 clones listed, more than 80% are singletons. This chain uses TRBV7-9 with TRBJ2-6; tentatively, D is TRBD2 (6 bases). The clonotype originates from an adult in good health. The material sequenced was peripheral blood, taken on day 0 of AZD1222 vaccination. This CDR3 is CAGLKATGANVLTF. For the CDR3, the DNA is TGTGCCGGACTAAAAGCCACTGGGGCCAACGTCCTGACTTTC.